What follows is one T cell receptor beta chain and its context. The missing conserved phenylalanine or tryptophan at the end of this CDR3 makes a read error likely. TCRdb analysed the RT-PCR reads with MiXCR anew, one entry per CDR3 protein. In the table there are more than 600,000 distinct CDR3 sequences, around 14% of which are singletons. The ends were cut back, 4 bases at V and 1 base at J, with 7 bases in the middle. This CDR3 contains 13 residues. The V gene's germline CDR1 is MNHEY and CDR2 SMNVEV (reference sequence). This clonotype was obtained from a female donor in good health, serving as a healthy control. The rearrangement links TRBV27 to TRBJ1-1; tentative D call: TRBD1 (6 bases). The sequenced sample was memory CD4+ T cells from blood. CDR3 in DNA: TGTGCCAGCAGTTGGACAGCGAACACTGAAGCTTTCCTT. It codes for CASSWTANTEAFL.